Here is one TCR beta chain with its context. The antigen it binds to is not known. The sample holds no much larger clone one base away, and base qualities are not on file. V is trimmed back by 7 bases and J by 5 bases, and the junction contains 11 bases that no gene match accounts for. The germline V gene yields SQVTM for CDR1 and ANQGSEA for CDR2. The cysteine opens and the phenylalanine closes a CDR3 of 14 amino acids. The sequence is cut down to CDR3 DNA, 42 bases in frame from base 1. The data derive from a study of STAT3 mutations in large granular lymphocyte leukemia (dated by TCRdb to between 2018 and 2020). About the full investigation: About half of the T-LGLL patients who underwent longitudinal sequencing carried canonical activating STAT3 mutations. More than half of T-LGLL patients received one or more immunosuppressive therapy regimens, with hematologic response in about two fifths of those treated. Patients with T-cell large granular lymphocyte leukemia underwent serial deep sequencing of TCRbeta CDR3 and STAT3 to reconstruct clonal hierarchy and dynamics. Some 18 representative T-LGLL cases were selected from an initial cohort of about 200 LGL patients for longitudinal TCRbeta and STAT3 sequencing. As controls within the study, two patients with natural killer LGL leukemia were also sequenced longitudinally. Patients were sequenced at roughly 3.8 time points on average, with the number of samplings per patient ranging from 2 to 8.

TCRbeta libraries were sequenced on an Illumina MiSeq, averaging roughly 41,000 productive templates per sample. Multiplex PCR amplification was used to generate TCRbeta CDR3 libraries with the immunoSEQ assay. In the paper's pipeline: Repertoire diversity was computed as previously defined, with values near 0 indicating extremely monoclonal samples. What TCRdb holds here is the immuneACCESS table cut down to in-frame rearrangements. Part of the clones is not present; checked against another copy, under half of the missing clones reflect an unresolved V gene, and the others are unexplained. D and trimming come from the DNA, and the V and J calls and clone size come from that table. Recorded for this sample are roughly 30,000 clones; about 74% of them occurred a single time. About 29% of the sample is in the top ten clones. The same DNA, extracted from blood mononuclear cells, served for both the TCR sequencing and the STAT3 sequencing.

What the authors observed across the whole study: In about 30% of the 18 patients, TCR clonotype switching occurred after therapy, and every newly emerging clone was STAT3 wild type. Dominant TCR clone burden was found to exceed STAT3 mutant burden in several patients, suggesting that STAT3 mutation arose secondarily within a pre-expanded clone. At least one immunodominant TCRbeta clonotype was present in every T-LGLL patient, and multiple immunodominant subclonotypes appeared in about half of the T-LGLL patients. Because no samples were available when a clone first appeared, clonal expansion was inferred from samplings taken at other points. Linking therapy response to changes in TCR clonal burden was complicated by variable intervals between samplings and by differing treatment regimens. Persisting codominant clonotypes in some patients meant a small but highly pathogenic clone may have been missed.

The specimen was peripheral blood mononuclear cells. The chain is made from TRBV29-1 and TRBJ2-5, with 9 bases in between that match TRBD1. This receptor was obtained from a woman between 45 and 65 years old with T-cell large granular lymphocyte leukemia. Some clones in this sample may be carry-over from other donors' samples. The age is the age at diagnosis. The CDR3 protein: CSAKDRGRWETQYF. The nucleotide sequence reads TGCAGCGCCAAGGACAGGGGCCGGTGGGAGACCCAGTACTTC.